The 18 T cell receptor beta chains below all came from one sample that was sequenced in a study of human T cells and chemical hapten exposure. Unfractionated whole blood was the source of the extracted total RNA. MiXCR, applied by TCRdb to the 5' RACE reads, yields one record per CDR3 protein. The sample consists of about 140,000 distinct CDR3 sequences, 4.1% of them appearing once. Receptors were obtained from a female donor in good health.

This clonotype was recorded many times. The chain joins TRBV20-1 to TRBJ1-2; no definite D call. Germline-derived CDR1 and CDR2 are DFQATT and SNEGSKA (reference sequence). V gave up 1 base and J gave up 2 bases, with 8 bases separating them. This CDR3 spans 13 amino acids. The CDR3 region is CSARGRTNYGYTF. Here the CDR3 DNA reads TGCAGTGCTAGAGGCAGGACCAACTATGGCTACACCTTC.

This clonotype came up many times. This chain joins TRBV5-5 and TRBJ1-1, with a possible D match to TRBD1 (6 bases). Germline values: CDR1 SGHKS, CDR2 YYEKEE (reference sequence). Trimming left V 4 bases short and J 4 bases short, with 20 bases between. The CDR3 has 16 residues. The CDR3, as DNA: TGTGCCAGCAGCGCAATAACAGGGATCGGGGCCACTGAAGCTTTCTTT. Translation: CASSAITGIGATEAFF.

This clonotype has ten or more counts. This chain links TRBV7-2 with TRBJ2-4; 8 bases match TRBD1. The V gene end was trimmed by 6 bases and the J gene end by 5 bases; junction bases not matched to a gene: 3. The CDR3 has 13 amino acids. The germline CDR1 and CDR2 sequences are SGHTA and FQGNSA. This CDR3 reads CASRQGVENIQYF. CDR3 in DNA: TGTGCCAGCAGACAGGGGGTTGAAAACATTCAGTACTTC. The entire variable domain, with the rest obtained from reference TRBV7-2 and TRBJ2-4, is as follows: GAGVSQSPSNKVTEKGKDVELRCDPISGHTALYWYRQSLGQGLEFLIYFQGNSAPDKSGLPSDRFSAERTGGSVSTLTIQRTQQEDSAVYLCASRQGVENIQYFGAGTRLSVL.

The rearrangement joins TRBV5-8 to TRBJ1-5; D gene uncertain. V lost 0 bases and J lost 11, with 9 bases in between. Germline V gene data show CDR1 as SGHTS and CDR2 as YDEGEE. The CDR3 totals 12 residues. The CDR3 reads CASSLESRAQHF. The CDR3 coding sequence is TGTGCCAGCAGCTTGGAGAGTCGTGCCCAGCATTTT.

This clonotype was detected many times. This chain uses TRBV6-5 with TRBJ1-1, with D possibly TRBD1 on 5 matching bases. The CDR3 covers 17 residues. Trimming cost V 6 bases and J 0 bases, with 20 bases left between them. The germline CDR1 and CDR2 sequences are MNHEY and SVGAGI. The CDR3 nucleotides are TGTGCCAGCAGGCCCAGGTTGTGGGGGGAAATGAACACTGAAGCTTTCTTT. This sequence encodes CASRPRLWGEMNTEAFF.

This chain connects TRBV6-6 to TRBJ2-3; 12 nucleotides match TRBD2. The CDR3 is 17 amino acids. V gave up 4 bases and J gave up 2 bases; unmatched junction bases: 7. Germline-derived CDR1 and CDR2 are MNHNY and SVGAGI (reference sequence). This CDR3 is CASSLGTSGRATDTQYF. The CDR3 nucleotides read TGTGCCAGCAGTTTAGGGACTAGCGGGCGTGCCACAGATACGCAGTATTTT.

The chain recombines TRBV6-6 with TRBJ2-5, with D possibly being TRBD2 (5 bases). V was cut by 4 bases and J by 5 bases, with 5 bases left in between. CDR3 length: 11 residues. CDR1 and CDR2 (germline): MNHNY, SVGAGI (reference sequence). In DNA form, the CDR3 reads TGTGCCAGCAGTTCGGGGGAGACCCAGTACTTC. It specifies CASSSGETQYF.

Ten or more counts support this clonotype. The genes are TRBV4-1 and TRBJ1-1; 8 bases line up with TRBD1. The V gene's germline CDR1 is MGHRA and CDR2 YSYEKL. V trimming: 4 bases; J trimming: 0 bases; junction bases outside the gene matches: 4. This CDR3 is 15 amino acids long. CDR3 nucleotides: TGCGCCAGCAGCCGAAGCAGGGGGCTGAACACTGAAGCTTTCTTT. Amino acid sequence: CASSRSRGLNTEAFF.

This clonotype was observed a handful of times. The J gene is TRBJ2-2, the V gene TRBV18; D gene uncertain. V was trimmed by 5 bases and J by 5 bases, leaving 15 bases between them. This CDR3 region has 15 residues. In germline, CDR1 is KGHSH, CDR2 LQKENI. The CDR3 region is CASSAIHRTTGELFF. CDR3 nucleotide sequence: TGTGCCAGCTCAGCCATACATAGAACGACCGGGGAGCTGTTTTTT.

Ten or more counts support this clonotype. V gene TRBV7-2 combines with J gene TRBJ1-1; 8 bases agree with TRBD1. The trim removed 4 bases at V and 5 bases at J, leaving 3 bases unmatched. CDR1 is SGHTA and CDR2 is FQGNSA in the germline V gene. The CDR3 is 13 residues long. CDR3 loop: CASSSNRGTEAFF. DNA of the CDR3: TGTGCCAGCAGCTCAAACAGGGGGACTGAAGCTTTCTTT.

This clonotype was detected ten times or more. V is TRBV5-1 and J is TRBJ1-1, with D unclear. The CDR3 is made up of 14 amino acids. V was shortened by 0 bases and J by 11 bases, with 17 bases between the two germline ends. Per germline, CDR1 SGHRS and CDR2 YFSETQ. The CDR3 reads CASSLVLGGTGAFF. The CDR3 nucleotides read TGCGCCAGCAGCTTGGTATTGGGAGGTACCGGGGCTTTCTTT.

This clonotype was seen many times. V gene TRBV4-2 combines with J gene TRBJ1-6, with D maybe TRBD1 (6 bases). Germline values: CDR1 LGHNA, CDR2 YNFKEQ. V dropped 1 base and J dropped 6 bases, with 13 bases sitting between them. The CDR3 spans 16 residues. This CDR3 reads CASSQARGSGNSPLHF. The CDR3 DNA reads TGTGCCAGCAGCCAAGCCAGGGGCAGTGGTAATTCACCCCTCCACTTT.

This clonotype showed up many times. The chain joins TRBV7-9 to TRBJ2-7; the D gene could be TRBD1 or TRBD2 (5 bases each). V lost 5 bases and J lost 0, with 20 bases in between. The CDR3 has 17 amino acids. Germline CDR1 is SEHNR and CDR2 is FQNEAQ (reference sequence). CDR3 sequence (DNA): TGTGCCAGCAGCCCAAGGGGACCCGCAACCAGCTCCTACGAGCAGTACTTC. Translating gives CASSPRGPATSSYEQYF. The full variable domain, with the rest looked up from reference TRBV7-9 and TRBJ2-7, is DTGVSQNPRHKITKRGQNVTFRCDPISEHNRLYWYRQTLGQGPEFLTYFQNEAQLEKSRLLSDRFSAERPKGSFSTLEIQRTEQGDSAMYLCASSPRGPATSSYEQYFGPGTRLTVT.

The gene calls are TRBV2 and TRBJ2-3; D might be TRBD1 (6 bases). Trimming stripped 5 bases from V and 3 bases from J, with 18 bases between. Germline CDR1 SNHLY, CDR2 FYNNEI. CDR3 length equals 16 residues. The CDR3 nucleotides are TGTGCCAGCAGTTATCGGGTCAGGGGAGTTACAGATACGCAGTATTTT. As protein: CASSYRVRGVTDTQYF. Supplemented by reference TRBV2 and TRBJ2-3, the full variable domain reads EPEVTQTPSHQVTQMGQEVILRCVPISNHLYFYWYRQILGQKVEFLVSFYNNEISEKSEIFDDQFSVERPDGSNFTLKIRSTKLEDSAMYFCASSYRVRGVTDTQYFGPGTRLTVL.

This clonotype came up a few times. The chain carries TRBV6-1 and TRBJ2-3; D may match TRBD1 or TRBD2 (5 bases each). This CDR3 comprises 14 residues. Germline CDR1 reads MNHNS; CDR2 reads SASEGT. V shed 3 bases and J shed 2 bases, with 9 bases lying between them. The CDR3 loop is CASSDWGTTDTQYF. CDR3 coding DNA: TGTGCCAGCAGTGACTGGGGGACCACAGATACGCAGTATTTT.

In this sample, this clonotype turned up many times. The chain links TRBV20-1 to TRBJ1-5, with a tentative D call TRBD1 (5 bases). V was pared by 1 base and J by 6 bases, with 25 bases between. The CDR3 is 18 residues long. Germline values: CDR1 DFQATT, CDR2 SNEGSKA (reference sequence). CDR3 coding DNA: TGCAGTGCTAGAGTGAGCGGACGGGGCGCAGCCAGAGGTCAGCCCCAGCATTTT. It specifies CSARVSGRGAARGQPQHF.

This clonotype came up many times. This chain uses TRBV2 with TRBJ1-2; 8 bases agree with TRBD1. J was trimmed by 2 bases and V by 5 bases; bases with no gene match: 10. Per germline, CDR1 SNHLY and CDR2 FYNNEI. This CDR3 is 16 amino acids long. The CDR3 DNA is TGTGCCAGCAGTTCTGGACAGGGAGCGATAAACTATGGCTACACCTTC. Amino acids: CASSSGQGAINYGYTF.

This clonotype was seen only a few times. The chain has TRBV20-1 and TRBJ2-5; D perhaps matches TRBD2 (7 bases). Germline CDR1 is DFQATT and CDR2 is SNEGSKA (reference sequence). The CDR3 runs to 16 residues. The V end lost 3 bases, the J end lost 7 bases, and 24 bases lay between the germline ends. This CDR3 reads CSARGGEGGAIGTQYF. DNA of the CDR3: TGCAGTGCTAGGGGGGGTGAAGGGGGGGCAATAGGGACCCAGTACTTC.